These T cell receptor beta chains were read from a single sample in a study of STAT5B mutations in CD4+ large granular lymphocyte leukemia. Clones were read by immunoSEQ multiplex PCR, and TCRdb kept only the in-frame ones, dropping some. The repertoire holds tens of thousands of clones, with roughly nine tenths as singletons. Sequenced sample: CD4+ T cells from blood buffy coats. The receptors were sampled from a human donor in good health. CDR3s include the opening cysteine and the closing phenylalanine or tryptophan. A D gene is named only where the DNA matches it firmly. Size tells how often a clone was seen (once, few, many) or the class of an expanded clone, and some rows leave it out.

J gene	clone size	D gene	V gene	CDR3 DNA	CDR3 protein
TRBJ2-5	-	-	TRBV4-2	TGTGCCAGCAGCCAAGATAGGTATAGCGTGGAGACCCAGTACTTC	CASSQDRYSVETQYF
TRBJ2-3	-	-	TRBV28	TGTGCCAGCAACCGGCCAAGCCTCACAGATACGCAGTATTTT	CASNRPSLTDTQYF
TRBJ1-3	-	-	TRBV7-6	TGTGCCAGCAGCTTAAGGACCCCGGGCAGGGGATCTGGAAACACCATATATTTT	CASSLRTPGRGSGNTIYF
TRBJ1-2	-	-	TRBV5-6	TGTGCCAGCAGCCCAAGAGGACACGACATAGGGTTCTTGGGCTACACCTTC	CASSPRGHDIGFLGYTF
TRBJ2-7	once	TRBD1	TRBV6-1	TGTGCCAGCAGTGAAGCCGGTGACAGGGGGTACGAGCAGTACTTC	CASSEAGDRGYEQYF
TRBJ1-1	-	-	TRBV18	TGTGCCAGCTCACCACAGAGCGACAGCCGTGAAGCTTTCTTT	CASSPQSDSREAFF
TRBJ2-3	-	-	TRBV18	TGTGCCAGCTCACCAACGGGGATCACAGATACGCAGTATTTT	CASSPTGITDTQYF
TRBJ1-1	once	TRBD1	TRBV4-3	TGCGCCAGCAGCCAACACGGACAGGGGGTTGCGGAAGCTTTCTTT	CASSQHGQGVAEAFF
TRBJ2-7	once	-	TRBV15	TGTGCCACCAGCAGATACGGAGGGGGAGGGGACGAGCAGTACTTC	CATSRYGGGGDEQYF
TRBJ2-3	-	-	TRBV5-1	TGCGCCAGCAGCCTCGGGACTGCCGGCACAGATACGCAGTATTTT	CASSLGTAGTDTQYF
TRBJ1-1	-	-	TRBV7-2	TGTGCCAGCAGCTCCAGGCCCCCGAACACTGAAGCTTTCTTT	CASSSRPPNTEAFF
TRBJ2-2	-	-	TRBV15	TGTGCCACCAGCAGAGACAGGGGTGACACCGGGGAGCTGTTTTTT	CATSRDRGDTGELFF
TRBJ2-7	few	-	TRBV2	TGTGCCAGCAGTCCTCCACAGGGCTACGAGCAGTACTTC	CASSPPQGYEQYF
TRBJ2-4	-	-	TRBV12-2	TGTGCAAGTCGCTTGGGTGAGCCCGTAGCCAAAAACATTCAGTACTTC	CASRLGEPVAKNIQYF
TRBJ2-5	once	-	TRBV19	TGTGCCAGTAGTATCGATTTCCCAGGGACCCAGTACTTC	CASSIDFPGTQYF
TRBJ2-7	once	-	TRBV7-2	TGTGCCAGCAGCTTTATGGTCGCCGAGCAGTACTTC	CASSFMVAEQYF
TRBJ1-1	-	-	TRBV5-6	TGTGCCAGCAGCTTGGGATACCGGGGTGACGTACGGCTTGACTTT	CASSLGYRGDVRLDF
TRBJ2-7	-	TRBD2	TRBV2	TGTGCCAGCAGGTTGACTAGCGGGGGTTCCTACGAGCAGTACTTC	CASRLTSGGSYEQYF
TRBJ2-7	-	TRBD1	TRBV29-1	TGCAGCGTTGCGACAGGGGATTTGTACGAGCAGTACTTC	CSVATGDLYEQYF
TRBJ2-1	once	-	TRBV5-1	TGCGCCAGCAGCTTGGTAGGGGGGGTCTCCTACAATGAGCAGTTCTTC	CASSLVGGVSYNEQFF
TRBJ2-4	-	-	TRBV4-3	TGCGCCAGCAGCCAAGATGCGAGTAGATCCAAAAACATTCAGTACTTC	CASSQDASRSKNIQYF
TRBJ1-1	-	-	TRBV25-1	TGTGCCAGCAGTGAAACGAACACTGAAGCTTTCTTT	CASSETNTEAFF
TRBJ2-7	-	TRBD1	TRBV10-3	TGTGCCATCACCAACCTACCCCGGGACAGACCCGAAATTTCCTACGAGCAGTACTTC	CAITNLPRDRPEISYEQYF
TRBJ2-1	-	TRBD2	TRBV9	TGTGCCAGCAGCGTAGCCCTAGCGGGCCATCAGGGGAATGAGCAGTTCTTC	CASSVALAGHQGNEQFF
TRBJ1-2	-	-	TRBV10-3	TGTGCCATCAGCGGGGACCACCGTAGTGGCTACACCTTC	CAISGDHRSGYTF
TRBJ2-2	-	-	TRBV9	TGTGCCAGCGGAACCGGGGAGCTGTTTTTT	CASGTGELFF
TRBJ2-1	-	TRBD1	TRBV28	TGTGCCAGCAGCGGGACAGGGGTCTGGAATGAGCAGTTCTTC	CASSGTGVWNEQFF
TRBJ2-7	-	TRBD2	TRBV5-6	TGTGCCAGCAGCCCATCGCTGGCGGGAGGGCTTATCTCCTACGAGCAGTACTTC	CASSPSLAGGLISYEQYF
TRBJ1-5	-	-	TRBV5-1	TGCGCCAGCAGCTTGCAGACTAATCAGCCCCAGCATTTT	CASSLQTNQPQHF
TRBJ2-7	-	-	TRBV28	TGTGCCAGCATCCGGGTTGGCCCTACCTACGAGCAGTACTTC	CASIRVGPTYEQYF
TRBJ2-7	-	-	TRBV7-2	TGTGCCAGCAGCTTAGTCTTGGGGACCTCCTACGAGCAGTACTTC	CASSLVLGTSYEQYF
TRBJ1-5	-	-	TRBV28	TGTGCCAGCACCCCATCCAATCAGCCCCAGCATTTT	CASTPSNQPQHF
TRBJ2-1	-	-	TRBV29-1	TGCAGCGTGGAAAAGAGGGGCGGTGAGCAGTTCTTC	CSVEKRGGEQFF
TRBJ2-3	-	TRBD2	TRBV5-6	TGTGCCAGCAGCTTGGGGTTAGCGGGAAAGACATGGGATACGCAGTATTTT	CASSLGLAGKTWDTQYF
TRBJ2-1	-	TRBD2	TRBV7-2	TGTGCCAGCAGCTTAGCGGGCGGGAGCTGGGACAATGAGCAGTTCTTC	CASSLAGGSWDNEQFF
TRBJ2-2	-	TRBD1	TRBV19	TGTGCCAGTAGGCTGACAGGGGCCTCGGAGACCGGGGAGCTGTTTTTT	CASRLTGASETGELFF
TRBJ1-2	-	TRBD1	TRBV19	TGTGCCAGTAGTACCGGGACAGGAGGCTCGAGGGGCTACACCTTC	CASSTGTGGSRGYTF
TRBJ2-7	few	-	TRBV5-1	TGCGCCAGCAGCTTGTTGAAAAGGGCAGAGGAGCAGTACTTC	CASSLLKRAEEQYF
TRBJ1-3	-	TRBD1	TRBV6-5	TGTGCCAGCAGGCTAACAGGGGTTGGAAACACCATATATTTT	CASRLTGVGNTIYF
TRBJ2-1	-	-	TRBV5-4	TGTGCCAGCAGCTCTCAATGGGGAAAGCCTTCCAATGAGCAGTTCTTC	CASSSQWGKPSNEQFF
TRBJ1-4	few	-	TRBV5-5	TGTGCCAGCAGCCGCATGAGTGGGGAAAAACTGTTTTTT	CASSRMSGEKLFF
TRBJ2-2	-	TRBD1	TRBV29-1	TGCAGCGTTGAGCCGGGACAGGGGAAGACCGGGGAGCTGTTTTTT	CSVEPGQGKTGELFF
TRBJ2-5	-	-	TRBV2	TGTGCCAGCAGTGAACGATCCCACCAAGAGACCCAGTACTTC	CASSERSHQETQYF
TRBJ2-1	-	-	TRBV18	TGTGCCAGCTCACAAGGAATGGGTGGTGAGCAGTTCTTC	CASSQGMGGEQFF
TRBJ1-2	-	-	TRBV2	TGTGCCAGCAGCCCCGGGCAGGGTCGTAACTATGGCTACACCTTC	CASSPGQGRNYGYTF
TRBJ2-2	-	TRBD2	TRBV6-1	TGTGCCAGCAGTGAAGGGGGTAGCGGGAGGCTCGGGGAGCTGTTTTTT	CASSEGGSGRLGELFF
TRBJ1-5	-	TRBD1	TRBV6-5	TGTGCCAGCAGCTGGGACAGGGGAAGCCAGCCCCAGCATTTT	CASSWDRGSQPQHF
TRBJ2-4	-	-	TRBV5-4	TGTGCCAGCAGCTCCTGGGGCAAAAACATTCAGTACTTC	CASSSWGKNIQYF
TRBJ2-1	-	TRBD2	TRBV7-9	TGTGCCAGCAGCTACCCGGGACTAGCGGGCAATGAGCAGTTCTTC	CASSYPGLAGNEQFF
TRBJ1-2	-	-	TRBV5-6	TGTGCCAGCAGCTTGGGGACGGACGGCTATGGCTACACCTTC	CASSLGTDGYGYTF
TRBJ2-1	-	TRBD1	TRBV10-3	TGTGCCATCAGTGACTCGACAGGGAACGTCAATGAGCAGTTCTTC	CAISDSTGNVNEQFF
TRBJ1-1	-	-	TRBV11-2	TGTGCCAGCAGCTTCATAGACACGCACACTGAAGCTTTCTTT	CASSFIDTHTEAFF
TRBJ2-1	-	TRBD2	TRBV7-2	TGTGCCAGCAGCTCGGGAGGGCACGGTGAGCAGTTCTTC	CASSSGGHGEQFF
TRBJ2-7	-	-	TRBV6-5	TGTGCCAGCAGTTCCCAGGGTTCCTACGAGCAGTACTTC	CASSSQGSYEQYF